This T cell receptor beta chain was captured in a study of T cell repertoires in cytomegalovirus infection. Study information: Both CMV infection and a matching HLA type were indicated by public TCR beta signatures. Study-wide findings and caveats: Carriage of CMV together with the relevant HLA was identifiable through cumulative public TCR beta family frequency. It was HLA-C-restricted CMV-specific TCR beta clonotypes that dominated the response ex vivo.

TCRdb analysed the reads with MiXCR anew, one entry per CDR3 protein. The sample has about 530,000 distinct CDR3 sequences, less than 30% seen once; the top ten hold 13%. The V end was cut by 8 bases, the J end by 8 bases, with 12 bases between. CDR3 length equals 11 residues. Germline V CDR1 and CDR2: MNHNY, SVGAGI (reference sequence). As to this clonotype: Its specificity is not known.

V usage is TRBV6-6 and J usage is TRBJ1-1; D might be TRBD1 (5 bases). The source material was PBMCs. The receptor was isolated from a human donor in good health (CMV status not recorded). Some clones in this sample may be carry-over from other donors' samples. The CDR3 reads CASQFGTEAFF. The CDR3 coding sequence is TGTGCCAGCCAGTTCGGGACGGAAGCTTTCTTT.